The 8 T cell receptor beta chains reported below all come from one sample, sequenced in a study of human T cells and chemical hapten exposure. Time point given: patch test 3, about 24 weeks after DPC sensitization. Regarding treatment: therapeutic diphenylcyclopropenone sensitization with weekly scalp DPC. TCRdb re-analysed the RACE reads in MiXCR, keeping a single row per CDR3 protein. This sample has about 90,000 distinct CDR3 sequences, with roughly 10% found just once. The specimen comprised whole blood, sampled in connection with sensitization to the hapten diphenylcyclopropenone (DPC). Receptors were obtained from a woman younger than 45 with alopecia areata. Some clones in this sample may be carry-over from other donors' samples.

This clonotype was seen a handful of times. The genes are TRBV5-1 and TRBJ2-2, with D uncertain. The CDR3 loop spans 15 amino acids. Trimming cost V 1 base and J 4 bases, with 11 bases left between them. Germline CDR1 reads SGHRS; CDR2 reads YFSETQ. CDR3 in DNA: TGCGCCAGCAGCTTGACGGGCGCGTCCACCGGGGAGCTGTTTTTT. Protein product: CASSLTGASTGELFF.

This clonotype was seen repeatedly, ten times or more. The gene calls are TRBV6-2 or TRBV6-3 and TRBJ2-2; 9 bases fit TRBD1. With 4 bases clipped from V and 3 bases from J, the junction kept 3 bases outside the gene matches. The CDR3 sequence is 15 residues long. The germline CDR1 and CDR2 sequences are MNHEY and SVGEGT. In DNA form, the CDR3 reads TGTGCCAGCAGTTCCGGGACAGGGCACACCGGGGAGCTGTTTTTT. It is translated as CASSSGTGHTGELFF.

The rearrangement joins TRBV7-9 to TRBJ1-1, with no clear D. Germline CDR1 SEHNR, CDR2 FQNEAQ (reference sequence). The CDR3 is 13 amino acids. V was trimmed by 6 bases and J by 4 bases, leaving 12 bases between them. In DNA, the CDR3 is TGTGCCAGCAGTTCCCGGACTGGCACTGAAGCTTTCTTT. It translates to CASSSRTGTEAFF.

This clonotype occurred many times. This CDR3 reads CASRGDRGAKNIQYF. As DNA, the CDR3 is TGTGCCAGCAGGGGGGACAGGGGAGCCAAAAACATTCAGTACTTC. J is TRBJ2-4 and V is TRBV2; 10 positions agree with TRBD1. The V segment lost 6 bases and the J segment 0 bases; nucleotides outside the gene matches: 2. The CDR3 consists of 15 residues. The V gene's germline CDR1 is SNHLY and CDR2 FYNNEI.

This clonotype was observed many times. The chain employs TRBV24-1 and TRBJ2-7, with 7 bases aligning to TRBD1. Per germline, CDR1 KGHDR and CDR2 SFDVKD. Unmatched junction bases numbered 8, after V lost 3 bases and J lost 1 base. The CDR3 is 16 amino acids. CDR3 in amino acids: CATSDRPTGWSYEQYV. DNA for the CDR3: TGTGCCACCAGTGATAGACCGACAGGGTGGTCCTACGAGCAGTACGTC.

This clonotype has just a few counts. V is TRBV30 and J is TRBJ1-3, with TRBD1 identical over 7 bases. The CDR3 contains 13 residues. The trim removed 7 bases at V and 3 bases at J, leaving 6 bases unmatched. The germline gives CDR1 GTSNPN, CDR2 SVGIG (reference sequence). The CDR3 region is CASQGMVGNTIYF. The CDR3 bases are TGTGCCTCACAGGGGATGGTTGGAAACACCATATATTTT.

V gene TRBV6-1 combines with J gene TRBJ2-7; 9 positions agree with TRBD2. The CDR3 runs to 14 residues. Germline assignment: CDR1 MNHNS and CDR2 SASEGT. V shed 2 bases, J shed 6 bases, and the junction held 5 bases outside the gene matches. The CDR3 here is CASSELAGTLEQYF. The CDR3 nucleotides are TGTGCCAGCAGTGAACTAGCGGGGACCCTCGAGCAGTACTTC.

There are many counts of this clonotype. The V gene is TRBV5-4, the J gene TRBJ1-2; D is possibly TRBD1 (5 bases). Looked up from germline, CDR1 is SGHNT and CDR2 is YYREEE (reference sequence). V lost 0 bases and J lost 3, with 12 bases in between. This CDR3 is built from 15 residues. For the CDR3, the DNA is TGTGCCAGCAGCTTGGAGGCCAGGGACTACTATGGCTACACCTTC. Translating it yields CASSLEARDYYGYTF.